These T cell receptor beta chains were read from a single sample in a study of T-cell reconstitution after alpha-beta-depleted transplantation in children. Each CDR3 protein gets one entry after TCRdb re-called the PCR reads with MiXCR. Of under 20,000 distinct CDR3 sequences listed, around 13% are singletons. Sample: PBMCs, mostly from graft donor cells, taken 60 days after TCRalphabeta/CD19-depleted stem cell transplant. Source of these receptors: a female patient between 2 and 10 years old who had a stem cell transplant for congenital amegakaryocytic thrombocytopenia, so the T cells may come from the graft donor. Each CDR3 is given with its conserved first and last residue. A D gene is named only where the DNA matches it firmly. Clone size, where shown, is once, few, many, or a class for clones that have expanded.

CDR3aa,CDR3nt,j_gene,v_gene,d_gene,abundance
CASDRDNNEKLFF,TGCGCCAGCGACAGGGACAATAATGAAAAACTGTTTTTT,TRBJ1-4,TRBV5-1,TRBD1,many
CASSLAGLAGDNEQFF,TGTGCCAGCAGCTTAGCGGGACTAGCGGGAGATAATGAGCAGTTCTTC,TRBJ2-1,TRBV7-8,TRBD2,many
CASLRGARSEQYF,TGTGCCAGCTTACGAGGGGCCAGGTCCGAGCAGTACTTC,TRBJ2-7,TRBV28,-,many
CASSREQGRVQPQHF,TGCGCCAGCAGCCGCGAACAGGGTAGGGTTCAGCCCCAGCATTTT,TRBJ1-5,TRBV4-1,-,many
CASSLWGSGGQETQYF,TGTGCCAGCAGTTTATGGGGGAGCGGGGGGCAAGAGACCCAGTACTTC,TRBJ2-5,TRBV27,TRBD2,-
CASSRTVGNQPQHF,TGTGCCAGCAGCAGGACAGTTGGCAATCAGCCCCAGCATTTT,TRBJ1-5,TRBV28,-,many
CASSQDGTVGANVLTF,TGTGCCAGCAGCCAAGACGGGACAGTAGGGGCCAACGTCCTGACTTTC,TRBJ2-6,TRBV3-1,TRBD1,many
CASSLTSGTGNEQFF,TGCGCCAGCAGCTTGACTAGCGGGACGGGGAATGAGCAGTTCTTC,TRBJ2-1,TRBV5-1,TRBD2,many
CASSPRGPGETQYF,TGTGCCAGCAGCCCCCGTGGGCCGGGGGAGACCCAGTACTTC,TRBJ2-5,TRBV28,-,many
CASSPREAGNIQYF,TGTGCCAGCAGCCCTCGGGAGGCGGGGAACATTCAGTACTTC,TRBJ2-4,TRBV6-1,TRBD2,many